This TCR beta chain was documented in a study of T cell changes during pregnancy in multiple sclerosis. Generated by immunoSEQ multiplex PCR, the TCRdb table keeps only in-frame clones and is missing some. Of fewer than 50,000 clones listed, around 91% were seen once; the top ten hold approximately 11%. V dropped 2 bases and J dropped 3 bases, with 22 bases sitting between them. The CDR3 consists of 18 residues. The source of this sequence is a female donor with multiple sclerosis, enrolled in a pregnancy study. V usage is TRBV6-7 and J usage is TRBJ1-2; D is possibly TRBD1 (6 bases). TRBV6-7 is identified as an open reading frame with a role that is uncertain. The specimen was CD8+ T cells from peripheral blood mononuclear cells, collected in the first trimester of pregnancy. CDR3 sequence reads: CASSYTEGGGPTYYGYTF. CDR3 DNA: TGTGCCAGCAGTTACACAGAAGGGGGGGGGCCCACTTACTATGGCTACACCTTC.